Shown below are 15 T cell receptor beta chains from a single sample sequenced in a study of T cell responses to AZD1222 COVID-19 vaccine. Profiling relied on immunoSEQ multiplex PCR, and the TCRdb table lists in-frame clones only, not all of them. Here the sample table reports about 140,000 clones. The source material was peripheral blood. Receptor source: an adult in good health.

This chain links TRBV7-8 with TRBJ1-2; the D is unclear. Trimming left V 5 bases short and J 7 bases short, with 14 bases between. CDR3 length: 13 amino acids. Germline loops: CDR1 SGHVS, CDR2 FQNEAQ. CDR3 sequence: CASSLSGEGGYTF. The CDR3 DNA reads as TGTGCCAGCAGCCTATCCGGGGAAGGTGGCTACACCTTC. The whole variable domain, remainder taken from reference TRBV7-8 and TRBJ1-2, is GAGVSQSPRYKVAKRGQDVALRCDPISGHVSLFWYQQALGQGPEFLTYFQNEAQLDKSGLPSDRFFAERPEGSVSTLKIQRTQQEDSAVYLCASSLSGEGGYTFGSGTRLTVV.

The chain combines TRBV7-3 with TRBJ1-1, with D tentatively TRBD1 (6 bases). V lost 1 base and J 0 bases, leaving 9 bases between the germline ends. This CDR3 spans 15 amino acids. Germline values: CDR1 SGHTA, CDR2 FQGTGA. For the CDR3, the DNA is TGTGCCAGCAGCTTAAGGGGGCCCATGAACACTGAAGCTTTCTTT. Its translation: CASSLRGPMNTEAFF.

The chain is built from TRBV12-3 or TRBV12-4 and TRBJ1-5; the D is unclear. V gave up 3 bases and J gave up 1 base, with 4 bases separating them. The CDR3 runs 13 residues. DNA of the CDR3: TGTGCCAGCAGTTTTAAGAGCAATCAGCCCCAGCATTTT. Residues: CASSFKSNQPQHF.

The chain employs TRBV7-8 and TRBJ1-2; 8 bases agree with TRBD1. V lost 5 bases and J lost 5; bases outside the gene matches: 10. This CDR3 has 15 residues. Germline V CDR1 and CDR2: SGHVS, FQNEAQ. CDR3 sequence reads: CASSPDNRGEYGYTF. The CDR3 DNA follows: TGTGCCAGCAGCCCTGACAACAGGGGGGAGTATGGCTACACCTTC. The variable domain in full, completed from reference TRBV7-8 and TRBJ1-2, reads GAGVSQSPRYKVAKRGQDVALRCDPISGHVSLFWYQQALGQGPEFLTYFQNEAQLDKSGLPSDRFFAERPEGSVSTLKIQRTQQEDSAVYLCASSPDNRGEYGYTFGSGTRLTVV.

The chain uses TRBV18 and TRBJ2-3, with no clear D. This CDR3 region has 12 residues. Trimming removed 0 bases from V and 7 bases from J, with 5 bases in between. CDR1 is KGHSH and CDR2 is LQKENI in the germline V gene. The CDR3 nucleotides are TGTGCCAGCTCACCACCGGATAATACGCAGTATTTT. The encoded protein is CASSPPDNTQYF.

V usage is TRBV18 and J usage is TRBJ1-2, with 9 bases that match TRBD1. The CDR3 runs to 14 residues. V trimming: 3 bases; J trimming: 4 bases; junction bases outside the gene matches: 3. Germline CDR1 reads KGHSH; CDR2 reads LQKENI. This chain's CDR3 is CASSPDRGSYGYTF. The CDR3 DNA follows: TGTGCCAGCTCACCGGACAGGGGTAGCTATGGCTACACCTTC.

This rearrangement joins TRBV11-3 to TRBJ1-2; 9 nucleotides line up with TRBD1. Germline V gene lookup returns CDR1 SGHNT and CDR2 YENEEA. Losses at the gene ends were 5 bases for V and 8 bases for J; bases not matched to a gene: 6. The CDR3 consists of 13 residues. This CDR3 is CASSPGTGWGYTF. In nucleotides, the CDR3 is TGTGCCAGCAGCCCGGGGACAGGGTGGGGCTACACCTTC.

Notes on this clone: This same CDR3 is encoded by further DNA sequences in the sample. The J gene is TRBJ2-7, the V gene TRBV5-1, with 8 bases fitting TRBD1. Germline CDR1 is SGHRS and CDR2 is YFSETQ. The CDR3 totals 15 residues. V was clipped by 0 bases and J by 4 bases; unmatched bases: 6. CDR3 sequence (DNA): TGCGCCAGCAGCTTGGGGTCAGGGGGCTCGTACGAGCAGTACTTC. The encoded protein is CASSLGSGGSYEQYF.

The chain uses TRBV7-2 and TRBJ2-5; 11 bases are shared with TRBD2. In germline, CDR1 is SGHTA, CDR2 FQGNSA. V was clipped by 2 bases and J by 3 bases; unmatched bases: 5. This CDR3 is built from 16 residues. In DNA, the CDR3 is TGTGCCAGCAGCTTATGGGCTAGCGGGGGGAAAGAGACCCAGTACTTC. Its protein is CASSLWASGGKETQYF. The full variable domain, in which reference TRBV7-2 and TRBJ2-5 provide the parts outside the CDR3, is GAGVSQSPSNKVTEKGKDVELRCDPISGHTALYWYRQSLGQGLEFLIYFQGNSAPDKSGLPSDRFSAERTGGSVSTLTIQRTQQEDSAVYLCASSLWASGGKETQYFGPGTRLLVL.

The CDR3 loop reads CASSPRDRIAFF. The CDR3 DNA sequence: TGTGCCAGCTCACCACGGGACAGGATAGCTTTCTTT. The chain joins TRBV18 to TRBJ1-1, with 8 bases that match TRBD1. The V gene's germline CDR1 is KGHSH and CDR2 LQKENI. The CDR3 sequence is 12 residues long. V was pared by 1 base and J by 10 bases, with 2 bases of the junction left unmatched.

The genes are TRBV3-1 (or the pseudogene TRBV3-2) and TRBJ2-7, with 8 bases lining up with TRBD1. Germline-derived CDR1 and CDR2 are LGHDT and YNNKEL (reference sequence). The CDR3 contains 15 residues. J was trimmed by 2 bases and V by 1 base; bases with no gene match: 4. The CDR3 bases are TGTGCCAGCAGCCAAGGGGGGACAGGTACCTACGAGCAGTACTTC. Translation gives CASSQGGTGTYEQYF.

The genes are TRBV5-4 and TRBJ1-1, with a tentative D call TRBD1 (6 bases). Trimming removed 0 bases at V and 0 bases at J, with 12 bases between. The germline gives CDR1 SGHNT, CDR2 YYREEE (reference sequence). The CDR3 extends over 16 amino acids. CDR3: CASSLGPQGMNTEAFF. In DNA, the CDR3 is TGTGCCAGCAGCTTGGGTCCACAGGGCATGAACACTGAAGCTTTCTTT.

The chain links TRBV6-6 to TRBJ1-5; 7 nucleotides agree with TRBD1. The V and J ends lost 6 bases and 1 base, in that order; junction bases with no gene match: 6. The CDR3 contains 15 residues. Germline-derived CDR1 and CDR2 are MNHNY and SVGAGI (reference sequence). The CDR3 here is CASSRGQASNQPQHF. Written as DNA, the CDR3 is TGTGCCAGCAGCCGCGGACAGGCCAGCAATCAGCCCCAGCATTTT.

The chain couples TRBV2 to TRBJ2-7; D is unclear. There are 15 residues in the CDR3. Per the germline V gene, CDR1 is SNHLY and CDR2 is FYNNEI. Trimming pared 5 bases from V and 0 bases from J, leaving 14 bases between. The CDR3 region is CASSPHPGPSYEQYF. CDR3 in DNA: TGTGCCAGCAGTCCCCACCCGGGTCCCTCCTACGAGCAGTACTTC.

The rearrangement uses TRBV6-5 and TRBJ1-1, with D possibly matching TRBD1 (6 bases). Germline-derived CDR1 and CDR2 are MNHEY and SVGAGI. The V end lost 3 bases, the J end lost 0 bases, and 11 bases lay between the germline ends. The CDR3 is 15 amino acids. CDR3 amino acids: CASSYLGQLNTEAFF. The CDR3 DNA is TGTGCCAGCAGTTATCTCGGACAGCTGAACACTGAAGCTTTCTTT.